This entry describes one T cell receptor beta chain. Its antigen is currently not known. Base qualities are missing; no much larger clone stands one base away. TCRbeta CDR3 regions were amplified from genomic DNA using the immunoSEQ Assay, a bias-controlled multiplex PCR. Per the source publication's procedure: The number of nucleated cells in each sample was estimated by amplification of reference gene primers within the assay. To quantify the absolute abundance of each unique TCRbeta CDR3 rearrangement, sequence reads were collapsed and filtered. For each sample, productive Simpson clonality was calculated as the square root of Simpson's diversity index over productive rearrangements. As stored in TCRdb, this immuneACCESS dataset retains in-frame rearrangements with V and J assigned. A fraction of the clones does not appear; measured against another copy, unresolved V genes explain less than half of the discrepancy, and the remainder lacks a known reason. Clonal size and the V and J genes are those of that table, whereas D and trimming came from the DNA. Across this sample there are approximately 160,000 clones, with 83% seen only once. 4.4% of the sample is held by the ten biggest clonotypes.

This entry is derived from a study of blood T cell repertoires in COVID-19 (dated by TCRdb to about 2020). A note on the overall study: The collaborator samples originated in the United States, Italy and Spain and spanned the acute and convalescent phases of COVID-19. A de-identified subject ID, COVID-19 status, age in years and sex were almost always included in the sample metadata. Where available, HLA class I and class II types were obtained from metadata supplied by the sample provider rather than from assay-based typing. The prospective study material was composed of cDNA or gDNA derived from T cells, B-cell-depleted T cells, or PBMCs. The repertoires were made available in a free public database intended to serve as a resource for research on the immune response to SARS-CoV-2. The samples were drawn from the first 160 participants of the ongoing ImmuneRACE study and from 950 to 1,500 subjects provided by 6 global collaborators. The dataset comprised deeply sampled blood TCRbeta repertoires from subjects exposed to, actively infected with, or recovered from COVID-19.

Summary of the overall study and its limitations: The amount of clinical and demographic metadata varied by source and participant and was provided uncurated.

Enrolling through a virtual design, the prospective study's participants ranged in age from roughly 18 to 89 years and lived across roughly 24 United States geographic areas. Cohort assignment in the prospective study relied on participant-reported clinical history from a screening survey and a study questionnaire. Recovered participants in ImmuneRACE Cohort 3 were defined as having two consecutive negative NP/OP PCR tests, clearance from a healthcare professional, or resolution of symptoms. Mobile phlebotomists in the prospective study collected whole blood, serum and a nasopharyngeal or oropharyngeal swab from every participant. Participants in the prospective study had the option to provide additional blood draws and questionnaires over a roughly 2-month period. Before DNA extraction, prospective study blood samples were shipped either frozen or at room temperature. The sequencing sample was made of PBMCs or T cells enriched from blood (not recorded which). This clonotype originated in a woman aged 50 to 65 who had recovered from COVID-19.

The DNA sequence reads TGTGCCAGTCGTGGGGGGGCAGGCACAGATACGCAGTATTTT. Translation gives CASRGGAGTDTQYF. Recombination linked TRBV7-2 to TRBJ2-3; possibly the D gene is TRBD2, per 7 matching bases. Reading the germline V gene gives CDR1 SGHTA and CDR2 FQGNSA. The germline ends are 14 bases apart after V is trimmed by 9 bases and J by 1 base. Inclusive of the bounding cysteine and phenylalanine, the CDR3 is 14 residues long. The CDR3 DNA has 42 bases and is translated from base 1.